Below, 21 T cell receptor beta chains from the same sample are listed, as sequenced in a study of vaccination effects on CD4 cells after COVID-19. Data came from immunoSEQ multiplex PCR; TCRdb stores just in-frame clones and leaves some out. The repertoire has about 69,000 clones, around 74% of them found once; the top ten carry 1.5% to 1.9%. Antigens of these TCRs are unknown. Antigen-specific CD4+ T cells were expanded with viral peptide pools in the ViraFEST assay before sequencing. Cells that had been cultured for less than 13 days were the source of isolated CD4+ T cells. Participants were given two doses of BNT162b2 or mRNA-1273 vaccine. The sample was CD4+ T cells from PBMCs cultured with HCoV-229E spike peptides, taken after COVID-19 vaccination. The receptors come from a human donor who received a COVID-19 vaccine.

The chain joins TRBV5-1 to TRBJ2-7; 9 bases align to TRBD1. V trimming: 5 bases; J trimming: 7 bases; junction bases outside the gene matches: 16. The V gene's germline CDR1 is SGHRS and CDR2 YFSETQ. There are 16 residues in the CDR3. The CDR3 spells CASSLDAAGQGKEQYV. In DNA form, the CDR3 reads TGCGCCAGCAGTCTAGATGCGGCGGGACAGGGAAAGGAGCAGTACGTC.

The chain joins TRBV6-2 or TRBV6-3 to TRBJ1-2, with 7 nucleotides matching TRBD1. J gave up 3 bases and V 6 bases, and 4 bases lay outside the gene matches. Germline V gene data show CDR1 as MNHEY and CDR2 as SVGEGT. The CDR3 extends over 13 amino acids. CDR3 protein: CASSPTGDYGYTF. The CDR3 DNA reads as TGTGCCAGCAGCCCCACAGGGGACTATGGCTACACCTTC.

This clone has just a few counts. The rearrangement uses TRBV12-3 or TRBV12-4 and TRBJ2-5; possible D gene TRBD1, 6 bases. The CDR3 covers 12 residues. V was shortened by 5 bases and J by 10 bases, with 14 bases between the two germline ends. The chain's CDR3 is CASSPQTGGQYF. In DNA, the CDR3 is TGTGCCAGCAGTCCCCAGACAGGCGGCCAGTACTTC.

This chain joins TRBV11-2 and TRBJ1-6; D might be TRBD1 (5 bases). This CDR3 spans 15 amino acids. Germline V lookup: CDR1 SGHAT, CDR2 FQNNGV. V was trimmed by 1 base and J by 8 bases, leaving 12 bases between them. CDR3 sequence (DNA): TGTGCCAGCAGCTTAGCGGCGCAGGGTTATTCACCCCTCCACTTT. Translating gives CASSLAAQGYSPLHF.

The gene calls are TRBV6-6 and TRBJ2-5; no clear D. CDR3 length equals 11 residues. Germline CDR1 MNHNY, CDR2 SVGAGI (reference sequence). The V end lost 6 bases, the J end lost 5 bases, and 7 bases lay between the germline ends. The CDR3 nucleotides are TGTGCCAGCAGCAAATCGGAGACCCAGTACTTC. Protein product: CASSKSETQYF.

The chain uses TRBV7-9 and TRBJ2-2, with no clear D. Trimming cost V 1 base and J 8 bases, with 14 bases left between them. This CDR3 is built from 15 residues. The germline V gene encodes CDR1 SEHNR and CDR2 FQNEAQ (reference sequence). The CDR3 nucleotides are TGTGCCAGCAGCTTAGTTGGCCGGTCCGAGGGGGAGCTGTTTTTT. Protein product: CASSLVGRSEGELFF.

The gene calls are TRBV7-2 and TRBJ2-2; D is unclear. The CDR3 extends over 13 amino acids. Trimming took 5 bases from V and 11 from J, leaving 15 bases between them. Germline assignment: CDR1 SGHTA and CDR2 FQGNSA. The CDR3 sequence is CASSPSRNTELFF. CDR3 DNA sequence: TGTGCCAGCAGCCCTTCTAGAAACACAGAGCTGTTTTTT.

The rearrangement links TRBV7-2 to TRBJ2-5, with 10 bases fitting TRBD1. J gave up 4 bases and V 5 bases, and 10 bases lay outside the gene matches. The CDR3 is 16 residues long. Per germline, CDR1 SGHTA and CDR2 FQGNSA. The CDR3 DNA is TGTGCCAGCAGCCAGTACCCGGGACAGGGGAGAGAGACCCAGTACTTC. Translating it yields CASSQYPGQGRETQYF.

The chain carries TRBV6-5 and TRBJ1-3; D is undetermined. Trimming left V 6 bases short and J 4 bases short, with 7 bases between. Germline CDR1 and CDR2: MNHEY and SVGAGI. The CDR3 is 12 residues long. This chain's CDR3 is CASRAGGNTIYF. Written as DNA, the CDR3 is TGTGCCAGCAGGGCAGGAGGAAACACCATATATTTT.

The chain combines TRBV4-1 with TRBJ1-5; D unclear. CDR1 and CDR2 (germline): MGHRA, YSYEKL. The CDR3 sequence is 12 residues long. Trimming stripped 0 bases from V and 8 bases from J, with 5 bases between. CDR3 amino acids: CASSQDGKPQHF. Written as DNA, the CDR3 is TGCGCCAGCAGCCAAGACGGCAAGCCCCAGCATTTT.

The rearrangement uses TRBV3-1 (or the pseudogene TRBV3-2) and TRBJ1-1; D call uncertain. V gave up 4 bases and J gave up 1 base, with 10 bases separating them. This CDR3 contains 14 residues. Germline V gene lookup returns CDR1 LGHDT and CDR2 YNNKEL (reference sequence). The chain's CDR3 is CASSRGRTNTEAFF. The CDR3 DNA reads as TGTGCCAGCAGCCGAGGACGGACGAACACTGAAGCTTTCTTT.

The rearrangement links TRBV3-1 (or the pseudogene TRBV3-2) to TRBJ1-6, with TRBD1 identical over 7 bases. The CDR3 has 17 residues. J was trimmed by 7 bases and V by 6 bases; bases with no gene match: 15. Germline V gene lookup returns CDR1 LGHDT and CDR2 YNNKEL (reference sequence). The CDR3 spells CASRKAPGTEYNSPLHF. CDR3 nucleotides: TGTGCCAGCAGAAAGGCCCCCGGGACAGAGTACAATTCACCCCTCCACTTT.

The V and J genes are TRBV7-2 and TRBJ2-5; D may be TRBD1 (6 bases). The CDR3 loop spans 14 amino acids. Trimming stripped 3 bases from V and 2 bases from J, with 10 bases between. The germline V gene encodes CDR1 SGHTA and CDR2 FQGNSA. The CDR3 nucleotides are TGTGCCAGCAGCTTCTTCGGACAGCAAGAGACCCAGTACTTC. Translating it yields CASSFFGQQETQYF.

This clone was observed a single time. In nucleotides, the CDR3 is TGTGCCAGCAGCGTTCGGACTAGCGGCTACAATGAGCAGTTCTTC. This translates into CASSVRTSGYNEQFF. The rearrangement links TRBV9 to TRBJ2-1; 10 positions match TRBD2. CDR3 length: 15 amino acids. In germline, CDR1 is SGDLS, CDR2 YYNGEE. Losses at the gene ends were 2 bases for V and 3 bases for J; bases not matched to a gene: 2.

The chain joins TRBV5-6 to TRBJ2-3, with TRBD1 identical over 9 bases. Trimming removed 3 bases from V and 8 bases from J; junction bases left unmatched: 7. CDR1 and CDR2 from the germline V gene are SGHDT and YYEEEE. CDR3 size: 14 residues. The CDR3 loop reads CASSSAQGAGTQYF. The CDR3 DNA reads as TGTGCCAGCAGCTCAGCACAGGGGGCGGGTACGCAGTATTTT.

The chain carries TRBV5-1 and TRBJ2-5; 8 nucleotides line up with TRBD2. The ends lost 2 bases at V and 5 bases at J; junction bases unmatched: 5. Germline V gene lookup returns CDR1 SGHRS and CDR2 YFSETQ. The CDR3 runs 14 residues. The chain's CDR3 is CASSFGAGVETQYF. The CDR3 DNA reads TGCGCCAGCAGCTTCGGAGCGGGGGTGGAGACCCAGTACTTC.

V gene TRBV18 combines with J gene TRBJ1-1; D remains unclear. CDR1 is KGHSH, CDR2 LQKENI, per germline. V gave up 4 bases and J gave up 3 bases, with 12 bases separating them. This CDR3 has 14 residues. CDR3 bases: TGTGCCAGCTCACGAGGGTTGGACGACACTGAAGCTTTCTTT. Its protein product is CASSRGLDDTEAFF.

This clone occurred a few times. The rearrangement joins TRBV19 to TRBJ1-4; possibly TRBD1 for D (6 bases). CDR3 length: 15 amino acids. V dropped 4 bases and J dropped 0 bases, with 9 bases sitting between them. The germline V gene has CDR1 LNHDA and CDR2 SQIVND (reference sequence). This CDR3 is CASSRDIPTNEKLFF. For the CDR3, the DNA is TGTGCCAGTAGTAGGGACATTCCAACTAATGAAAAACTGTTTTTT.

The chain combines TRBV28 with TRBJ2-2; TRBD1 matches 7 bases. This CDR3 region has 15 residues. After removal of 3 bases from V and 5 bases from J, the junction contained 6 bases not matched to a gene. Looked up from germline, CDR1 is MDHEN and CDR2 is SYDVKM. The CDR3 DNA reads TGTGCCAGCAGTTTGGACAGGACTCTGACCGGGGAGCTGTTTTTT. Its translation is CASSLDRTLTGELFF.

Worth noting for this clone: It is unclear where the CDR3 begins or ends on the DNA, so no DNA is shown, and the CDR3 is as TCRdb lists it. The chain combines TRBV28 with TRBJ2-7. Germline V gene data show CDR1 as MDHEN and CDR2 as SYDVKM. The CDR3 region is 12 residues in length, termini included. CDR3 amino acids: CASSSSTYEQYV.

The chain carries TRBV5-4 and TRBJ2-3; 9 nucleotides line up with TRBD2. V shed 4 bases, J shed 0 bases, and the junction held 0 bases outside the gene matches. There are 14 residues in the CDR3. Germline lookup yields CDR1 SGHNT and CDR2 YYREEE (reference sequence). CDR3 residues: CASSSGGSTDTQYF. Written as DNA, the CDR3 is TGTGCCAGCAGCAGCGGGGGGAGCACAGATACGCAGTATTTT.